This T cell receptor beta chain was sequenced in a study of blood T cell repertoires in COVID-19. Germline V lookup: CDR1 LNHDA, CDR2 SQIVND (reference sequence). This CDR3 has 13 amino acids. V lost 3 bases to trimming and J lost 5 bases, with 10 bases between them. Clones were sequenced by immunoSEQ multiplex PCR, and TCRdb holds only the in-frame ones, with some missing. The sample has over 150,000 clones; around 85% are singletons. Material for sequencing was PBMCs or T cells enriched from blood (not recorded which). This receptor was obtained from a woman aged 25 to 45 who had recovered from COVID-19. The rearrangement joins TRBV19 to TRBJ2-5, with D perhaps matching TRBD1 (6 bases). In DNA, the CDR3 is TGTGCCAGTAGTATTCAGGGGCGTGAGACCCAGTACTTC. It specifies CASSIQGRETQYF. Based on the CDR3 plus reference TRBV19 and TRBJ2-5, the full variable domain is DGGITQSPKYLFRKEGQNVTLSCEQNLNHDAMYWYRQDPGQGLRLIYYSQIVNDFQKGDIAEGYSVSREKKESFPLTVTSAQKNPTAFYLCASSIQGRETQYFGPGTRLLVL.